This T cell receptor (beta chain) derives from a study of blood T cells in healthy people across ages. In the study overall: For every two T cells, template switching captured about one barcoded beta molecule. The study, taken as a whole, reports: In older individuals, TCR beta diversity per million T cells was lower, falling roughly linearly with age. More naive CD4+ cells and higher diversity marked long-lived donors relative to aged donors.

This clonotype was seen more than once but under ten times. Its antigen is not identified. Combining a sample-barcoded 5' primer with a J-beta primer mix, a second PCR ran for 7 to 11 cycles. A template-switch adaptor with 12 random nucleotides tagged each cDNA molecule. TCRdb independently ran MiXCR on the 5' RACE reads; one entry per CDR3 protein. The data hold roughly 900,000 distinct CDR3 sequences, with roughly 50% observed a single time. V lost 5 bases to trimming and J lost 7 bases, with 17 bases between them. This CDR3 is 14 amino acids long. The TCR was taken from a man aged 25 to 40 in good health. Source material: blood. V is TRBV12-3 or TRBV12-4 and J is TRBJ1-2; maybe TRBD1 (6 bases). CDR3 DNA: TGTGCCAGCAGTGCCGGGACATTGGTGAGTGGCTACACCTTC. Its protein product is CASSAGTLVSGYTF.